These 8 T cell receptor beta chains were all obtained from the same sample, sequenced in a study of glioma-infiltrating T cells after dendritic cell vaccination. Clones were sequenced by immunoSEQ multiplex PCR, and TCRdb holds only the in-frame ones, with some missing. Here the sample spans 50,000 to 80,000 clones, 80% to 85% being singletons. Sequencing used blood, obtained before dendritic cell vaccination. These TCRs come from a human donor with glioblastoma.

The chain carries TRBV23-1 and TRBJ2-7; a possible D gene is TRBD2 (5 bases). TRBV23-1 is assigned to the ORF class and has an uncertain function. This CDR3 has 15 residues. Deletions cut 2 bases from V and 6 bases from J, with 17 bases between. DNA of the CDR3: TGCGCCAGCAGTCAACGAGTGGCTAGCTCCGCCGAGCAGTACTTC. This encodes CASSQRVASSAEQYF.

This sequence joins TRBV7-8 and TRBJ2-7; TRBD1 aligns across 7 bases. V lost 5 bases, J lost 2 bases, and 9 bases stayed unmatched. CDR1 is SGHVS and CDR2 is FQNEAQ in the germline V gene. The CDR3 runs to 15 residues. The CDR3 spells CASSPRQGFAYEQYF. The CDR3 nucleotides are TGTGCCAGCAGCCCTAGACAGGGTTTCGCCTACGAGCAGTACTTC. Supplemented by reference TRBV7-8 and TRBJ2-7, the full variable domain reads GAGVSQSPRYKVAKRGQDVALRCDPISGHVSLFWYQQALGQGPEFLTYFQNEAQLDKSGLPSDRFFAERPEGSVSTLKIQRTQQEDSAVYLCASSPRQGFAYEQYFGPGTRLTVT.

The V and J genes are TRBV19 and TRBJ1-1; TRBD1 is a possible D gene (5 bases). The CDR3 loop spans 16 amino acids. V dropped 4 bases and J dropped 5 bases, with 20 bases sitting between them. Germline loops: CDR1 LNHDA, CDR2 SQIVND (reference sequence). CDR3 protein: CASSRTRGGMGTEAFF. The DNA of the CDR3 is TGTGCCAGTAGTAGGACGAGGGGAGGTATGGGAACTGAAGCTTTCTTT.

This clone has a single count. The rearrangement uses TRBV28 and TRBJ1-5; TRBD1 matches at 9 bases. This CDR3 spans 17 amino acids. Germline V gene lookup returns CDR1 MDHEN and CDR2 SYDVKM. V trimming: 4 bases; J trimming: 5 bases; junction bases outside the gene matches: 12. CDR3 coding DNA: TGTGCCAGCAGTTCTACCGGGACAGGGACGGTAGATCAGCCCCAGCATTTT. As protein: CASSSTGTGTVDQPQHF.

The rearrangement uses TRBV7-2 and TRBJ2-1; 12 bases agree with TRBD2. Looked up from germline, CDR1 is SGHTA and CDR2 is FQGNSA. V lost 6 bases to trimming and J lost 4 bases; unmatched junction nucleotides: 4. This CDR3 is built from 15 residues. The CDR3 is CASRKTSGGYNEQFF. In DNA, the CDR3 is TGTGCCAGCAGGAAGACTAGCGGGGGATACAATGAGCAGTTCTTC.

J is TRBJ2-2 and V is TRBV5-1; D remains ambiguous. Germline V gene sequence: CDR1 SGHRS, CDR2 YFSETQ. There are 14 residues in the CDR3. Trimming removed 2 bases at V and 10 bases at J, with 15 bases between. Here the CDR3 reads CASSFSRPQEELFF. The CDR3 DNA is TGCGCCAGCAGCTTTTCCAGGCCCCAGGAGGAGCTGTTTTTT. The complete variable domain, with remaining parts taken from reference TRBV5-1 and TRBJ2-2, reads KAGVTQTPRYLIKTRGQQVTLSCSPISGHRSVSWYQQTPGQGLQFLFEYFSETQRNKGNFPGRFSGRQFSNSRSEMNVSTLELGDSALYLCASSFSRPQEELFFGEGSRLTVL.

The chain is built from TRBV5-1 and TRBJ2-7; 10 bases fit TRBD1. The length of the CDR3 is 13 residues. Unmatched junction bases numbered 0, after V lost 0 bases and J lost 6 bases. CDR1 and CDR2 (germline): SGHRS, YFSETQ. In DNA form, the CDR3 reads TGCGCCAGCAGCTTGGGACAGGGGGCCGAGCAGTACTTC. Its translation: CASSLGQGAEQYF.

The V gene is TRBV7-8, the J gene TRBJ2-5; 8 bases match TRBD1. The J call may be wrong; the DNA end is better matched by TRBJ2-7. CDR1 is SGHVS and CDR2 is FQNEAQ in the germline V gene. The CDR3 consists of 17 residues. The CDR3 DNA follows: TGTGCCAGCAGCTCTCCCCCCCCGGGACAGGCCCACTACGAGCAGTACTTC. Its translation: CASSSPPPGQAHYEQYF.